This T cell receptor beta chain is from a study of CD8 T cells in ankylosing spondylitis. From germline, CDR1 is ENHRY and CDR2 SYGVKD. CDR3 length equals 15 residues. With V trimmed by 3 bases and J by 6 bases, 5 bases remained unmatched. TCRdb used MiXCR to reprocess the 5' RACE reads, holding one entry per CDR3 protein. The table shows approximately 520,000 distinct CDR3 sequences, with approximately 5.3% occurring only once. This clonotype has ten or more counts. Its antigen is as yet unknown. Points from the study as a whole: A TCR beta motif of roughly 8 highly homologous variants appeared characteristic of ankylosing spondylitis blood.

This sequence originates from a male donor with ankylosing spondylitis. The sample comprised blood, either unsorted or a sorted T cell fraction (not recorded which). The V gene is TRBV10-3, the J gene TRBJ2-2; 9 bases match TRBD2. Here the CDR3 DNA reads TGTGCCATCAGTGAACCGGCGGGAGGGTCCGGGGAGCTGTTTTTT. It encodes CAISEPAGGSGELFF.